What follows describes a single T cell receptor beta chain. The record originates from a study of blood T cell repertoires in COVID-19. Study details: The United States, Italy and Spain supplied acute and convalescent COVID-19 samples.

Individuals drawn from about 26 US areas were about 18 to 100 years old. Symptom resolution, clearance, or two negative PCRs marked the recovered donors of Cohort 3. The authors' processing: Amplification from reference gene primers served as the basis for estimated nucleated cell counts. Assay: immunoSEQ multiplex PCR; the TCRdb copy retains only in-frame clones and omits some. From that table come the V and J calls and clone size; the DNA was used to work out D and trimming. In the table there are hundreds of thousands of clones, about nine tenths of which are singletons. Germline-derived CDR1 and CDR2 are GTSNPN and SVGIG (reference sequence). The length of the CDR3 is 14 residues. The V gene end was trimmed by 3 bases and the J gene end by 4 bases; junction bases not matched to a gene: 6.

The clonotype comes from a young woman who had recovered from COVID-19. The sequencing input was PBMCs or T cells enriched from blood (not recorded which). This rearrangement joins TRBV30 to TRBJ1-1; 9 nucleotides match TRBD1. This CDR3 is CAWRGQGVGTEAFF. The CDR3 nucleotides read TGTGCCTGGAGGGGACAGGGAGTGGGCACTGAAGCTTTCTTT.